This record looks at one T cell receptor (beta chain) sequence and its context. Its specificity is not known. The data derive from a study of T cells in Graves' hyperthyroidism and ophthalmopathy. Study-level points and caveats: Most thyroid clonotypes expanded above 0.001 were also detected in blood.

TCR beta CDR3 region amplification was performed from RNA transcripts. TCR CDR3 underwent first-round RT-PCR with the HTBI primer set. TCRdb reprocessed the multiplex PCR reads with MiXCR, giving one entry per CDR3 protein. This sample carries around 570,000 distinct CDR3 sequences, roughly 21% of them seen once, and the ten largest clones take less than 55%. The germline V gene encodes CDR1 MNHEY and CDR2 SMNVEV (reference sequence). The ends were cut back, 5 bases at V and 8 bases at J, with 19 bases in the middle. The CDR3 runs to 15 residues. This sequence joins TRBV27 and TRBJ2-1; no clear D. Input material: blood. The TCR was taken from a middle-aged man with Graves' ophthalmopathy. DNA of the CDR3: TGTGCCAGCAGTACTGTCAACAGTTGGTACCATGAGCAGTTCTTC. As protein: CASSTVNSWYHEQFF.